This entry features one TCR beta chain sequence. Sequencing used immunoSEQ multiplex PCR; TCRdb keeps in-frame clones, though not all of them. This table has about 100,000 clones, 91% appearing once. The sample comes from a study of T cell changes during pregnancy in multiple sclerosis. CDR3 size: 16 residues. The V end lost 7 bases, the J end lost 1 base, and 19 bases lay between the germline ends. Per germline, CDR1 SGHRS and CDR2 YFSETQ. V and J are TRBV5-1 and TRBJ2-3; the D gene is possibly TRBD2 (5 bases). This clonotype originated in a female donor with multiple sclerosis, enrolled in a pregnancy study. The sample here was peripheral blood, taken in the second trimester of pregnancy. The CDR3 reads CASGPGDSLGTDTQYF. Here the CDR3 DNA reads TGCGCCAGCGGGCCCGGGGATAGTTTAGGCACAGATACGCAGTATTTT.